These T cell receptor beta chains were read from a single sample in a study of blood T cells in healthy people across ages. One entry per CDR3 protein results from TCRdb running MiXCR on the 5' RACE reads. This sample has around 1,100,000 distinct CDR3 sequences; 35% to 40% occur once, and the top ten carry around 13%. The specimen was blood. All receptors derive from a man aged 18 to 29 in good health. Each CDR3 is given with its conserved first and last residue. The D gene is left open where the match is weak. Clone size is stated in some rows and not others, as once, few, many or a class when expanded.

D	size	V	J	DNA	CDR3
NA	NA	TRBV2	TRBJ2-7	TGTGCCAGCAGTCCGGCGGGGTTCAACGAGCAGTACTTC	CASSPAGFNEQYF
NA	NA	TRBV7-3	TRBJ2-3	TGTGCCAGCAGCTTAAACGGCGGGGACACAGATACGCAGTATTTT	CASSLNGGDTDTQYF
NA	NA	TRBV3-1	TRBJ1-6	TGTGCCAGCAGCCACGGCCGCCCCCGGCTCCACTTT	CASSHGRPRLHF
NA	NA	TRBV12-3/TRBV12-4	TRBJ2-5	TGTGCCAGCAGCTCCGACTCGGGCGCCTATAATGGGCAGTACTTC	CASSSDSGAYNGQYF
NA	NA	TRBV28	TRBJ2-1	TGTGCCAGCAGCCCGTGGGGGCAGGGCTCCTACAATGAGCAGTTCTTC	CASSPWGQGSYNEQFF
NA	NA	TRBV12-3/TRBV12-4	TRBJ1-2	TGTGCCAGCAGTTTAGGACCCGGACGGAACTATGGCTACACCTTC	CASSLGPGRNYGYTF
NA	NA	TRBV4-3	TRBJ1-2	TGCGCCAGCAGTGGGGGGGAAATAGGCGGCTACACCTTC	CASSGGEIGGYTF
NA	NA	TRBV7-9	TRBJ2-7	TGTGCCAGCAGCTTAGTGAAGGGGACCTTTGTGGACGAGCAGTACTTC	CASSLVKGTFVDEQYF
NA	NA	TRBV10-3	TRBJ1-1	TGTGCCATCAGTGAGCAGGATCCCCTGAACACTGAAGCTTTCTTT	CAISEQDPLNTEAFF
NA	few	TRBV25-1	TRBJ1-1	TGTGCCAGCAGTGAACCGAACAGGGACACTGAAGCTTTCTTT	CASSEPNRDTEAFF
NA	NA	TRBV12-3/TRBV12-4	TRBJ2-5	TGTGCCAGCACCCCCGGAGGCAGGAGATTTACTGAGACCCAGTACTTC	CASTPGGRRFTETQYF
NA	few	TRBV9	TRBJ1-2	TGTGCCAGCAGCGCCGACCTCGGAGAGCCTAACCCCTATGGCTACACCTTC	CASSADLGEPNPYGYTF
NA	many	TRBV6-2/TRBV6-3	TRBJ2-3	TGTGCCAGCAGTTCCTTCAGAGCCTTCCCCCGGGATACGCAGTATTTT	CASSSFRAFPRDTQYF
NA	NA	TRBV9	TRBJ2-7	TGTGCCGGCAGCGTAGCCGGGCTCTCCTACGAGCAGTACTTC	CAGSVAGLSYEQYF
TRBD1	few	TRBV7-9	TRBJ1-6	TGTGCCAGCAGCAGGGACAGGACCACGTCCCACTTCAATTCACCCCTCCACTTT	CASSRDRTTSHFNSPLHF
TRBD1	NA	TRBV7-2	TRBJ1-2	TGTGCCAGCAGCCCTTGGACAGGGGATAATGGCTACACCTTC	CASSPWTGDNGYTF
NA	few	TRBV6-1	TRBJ2-7	TGTGCCAGCAGCACACCGATTCGACCAACAGGCTACGAGCAGTACTTC	CASSTPIRPTGYEQYF
TRBD1	NA	TRBV6-5	TRBJ1-1	TGTGCCAGCAGCAGACAAGGACAGGGGAGCACTGAAGCTTTCTTT	CASSRQGQGSTEAFF
TRBD1	NA	TRBV4-1	TRBJ2-3	TGCGCCAGCAGCCAAGGAAAGGTGCAGGGGGTTCTGACAGATACGCAGTATTTT	CASSQGKVQGVLTDTQYF
NA	NA	TRBV29-1	TRBJ2-3	TGCAGCGGGGGGGATACGCAGTATTTT	CSGGDTQYF
TRBD1	NA	TRBV4-1	TRBJ1-4	TGCGCCAGCAGCGGAGCGGGACAGAGTAATGAAAAACTGTTTTTT	CASSGAGQSNEKLFF
TRBD1	NA	TRBV4-2	TRBJ2-1	TGTGCCAGCAGCCAAGCGTCCGGGACAGGGGGCAATGAGCAGTTCTTC	CASSQASGTGGNEQFF
NA	NA	TRBV7-3	TRBJ2-1	TGTGCCAGCAGCTTCGGGGTAACAAATGAGCAGTTCTTC	CASSFGVTNEQFF
TRBD1	NA	TRBV20-1	TRBJ1-4	TGCAGTGTGAGAGCCCCGGGACAGGGGTTTTATGGGACTAATGAAAAACTGTTTTTT	CSVRAPGQGFYGTNEKLFF
TRBD1	NA	TRBV6-4	TRBJ2-2	TGTGCCCGCAGTTGGGGACAGGGCGGCACCGGGGAGCTGTTTTTT	CARSWGQGGTGELFF
TRBD2	NA	TRBV11-2	TRBJ2-7	TGTGCCAGCAGCTCTCCACGAGCGGGGGGCTACGAGCAGTACTTC	CASSSPRAGGYEQYF
NA	few	TRBV6-6	TRBJ1-2	TGTGCCAGCAGTTACTCCCCTCGGGACAACTATGGCTACACCTTC	CASSYSPRDNYGYTF
NA	many	TRBV5-1	TRBJ2-3	TGTGCCAGCAGCTTACAGGGCACAGATACGCAGTATTTT	CASSLQGTDTQYF
NA	NA	TRBV20-1	TRBJ2-5	TGCAGTGCCGCGACAGTGAGAGGGACCCAGTACTTC	CSAATVRGTQYF
NA	few	TRBV27	TRBJ2-3	TGTGCCAGCAGTTGGGACCGCGGGTATACGCAGTATTTT	CASSWDRGYTQYF
TRBD1	NA	TRBV25-1	TRBJ1-1	TGTGCCAGCAGTGAACCGGGACAGACTGAAGCTTTCTTT	CASSEPGQTEAFF
NA	NA	TRBV5-1	TRBJ2-3	TGCGCCAGCAGCTCCCCGAGACTAAGTCGCCCAGATACGCAGTATTTT	CASSSPRLSRPDTQYF
NA	NA	TRBV29-1	TRBJ1-6	TGCAGCGAATATCGACAGGATAAGAGTTCACCCCCCCACTTT	CSEYRQDKSSPPHF
NA	NA	TRBV6-4	TRBJ2-1	TGTGCCAGCAGGGCCAGTCTCGGCTCCTACAATGAGCAGTTCTTC	CASRASLGSYNEQFF
NA	NA	TRBV10-3	TRBJ2-5	TGTGCCATCAGTGATGGAGCCCAAGAGACCCAGTACTTC	CAISDGAQETQYF
NA	few	TRBV15	TRBJ1-2	TGTGCCACCAGCAGAGCCGGACTATCCCACTATGGCTACACCTTC	CATSRAGLSHYGYTF
NA	NA	TRBV10-3	TRBJ1-2	TGTGCCATCAGTGAGGATGCCGACTATGGCTACACCTTC	CAISEDADYGYTF
NA	few	TRBV2	TRBJ1-4	TGTGCCAGCAGAGACAGGCGAACTAATGAAAAACTGTTTTTT	CASRDRRTNEKLFF
NA	NA	TRBV6-2/TRBV6-3	TRBJ2-2	TGTGCCAGCAGTTACTCTGTCAGGTCCGGGGAGCTGTTTTTT	CASSYSVRSGELFF
NA	NA	TRBV13	TRBJ1-2	TGTGCCAGCAGCCCAGAGGACGCCTATGGCTACACCTTC	CASSPEDAYGYTF
NA	NA	TRBV7-9	TRBJ2-2	TGTGCCAGCAGCTTAAACAGGGTAGTGAACACCGGGGAGCTGTTTTTT	CASSLNRVVNTGELFF
NA	NA	TRBV21-1	TRBJ1-2	TGTGCCAGCAGCAAAGCGCTTTGTACGGAACACTGGGGCTACACCTTC	CASSKALCTEHWGYTF
NA	NA	TRBV9	TRBJ2-3	TGTGCCAGTGGGAATCCTAGCACAGATACGCAGTATTTT	CASGNPSTDTQYF